This record looks at one TCR beta chain sequence and its context. Which antigen it targets is not known. Within one base of it there is no much larger clone, and no base qualities were kept. Reading from cysteine to phenylalanine, the CDR3 counts 15 amino acids. The kept DNA is CDR3 alone, 45 bases in frame from the first base. V loses 8 bases, J loses 0 bases, and the germline ends lie 14 bases apart. CDR1 is given as SGDLS and CDR2 as YYNGEE, both from the germline V gene. The cohort consisted of hundreds of healthy bone marrow donors. Cohort members were all nominally healthy when sampled, although unrecorded immune exposures were likely present. The donor was CMV seronegative and belonged to the group of several hundred seronegative cohort members. Every donor gave a peripheral blood sample, and the peripheral blood mononuclear cells from that sample were used for TCR beta sequencing. Genomic DNA extraction from the blood cell samples was performed with the Qiagen DNeasy Blood Extraction Kit.

The sample comes from a study of cytomegalovirus exposure and HLA in healthy donors (dated by TCRdb to about 2017). For the study in its entirety: In an earlier analysis of approximately 500 of the donors, roughly 300 Gb of sequence data and 100 million or so unique TCR beta sequences from 180 million or so T cells were reported. Around 320 gigabases of sequencing data and roughly 90 million unique TCR sequences were included in an early release covering several hundred HLA-typed donors. Of the roughly 400 genotyped donors, roughly 80% were placed in the genetic ancestry cluster associated with self-reported Caucasian donors. The study aimed to test whether cataloging public T cell receptors could reveal signatures of past pathogen exposure. The study profiled the T cell repertoires of 500 to 800 subjects by immunosequencing and related them to cytomegalovirus serostatus. Along with the approximately 620-subject first cohort, a separate validation cohort of about 110 different subjects was used. High-throughput TCR immunosequencing, statistical association of individual TCRs with disease status, and machine learning were combined to predict cytomegalovirus infection status. In a later analysis, previously published TCR beta repertoires from several hundred donors were re-analyzed and high-resolution HLA genotyping was added so that TCR occurrence patterns could be studied. The later analysis used no new phenotypic data to find candidate immune exposures, relying instead on TCR beta sequences and their occurrence across donors. An earlier analysis of fewer than 700 of the donors applied high-throughput TCR beta sequencing to assess whether each TCR beta V gene segment acted as functional or pseudogenic. Donor age, sex, ethnicity and CMV serostatus were compiled together with the repertoire data. In a later genetic analysis, genome-wide SNP genotypes for about three fifths of the 666 donors were used, and that subset was treated as a discovery cohort. All discovery cohort repertoires had been generated on a single sequencing platform. Both class I and class II loci were covered by HLA typing, at four-digit resolution. The number of typed donors differed by locus: about 620-630 for A, B, C, DRB1 and DQB1; about 520 for DQA1; about 600 for DPA1; and some 430 for DPB1. Four to six DR-DQ haplotypes were handled as single units for association and clustering because linkage in the cohort was strong. Among around 400 genotyped donors of the cohort, an average of around 250,000 unique TCR beta nucleotide sequences was sequenced per donor, of which roughly 17% were non-productive. Overall study results and their limits: A later analysis associated about 17,000 TCR beta sequences with specific HLA alleles at a false discovery rate of 0.05. Several of the top co-occurrence clusters appeared to be linked to parvovirus B19, influenza, CMV and Epstein-Barr virus, according to a later analysis. A few of the identified cytomegalovirus-associated TCR beta chains were confirmed in vitro to be specific for cytomegalovirus antigens. In a later analysis, TCR association rates were found to vary across HLA loci, with the most associated TCRs seen for DRB1 alleles and the fewest for HLA-C alleles. The 87-base-pair reads could not distinguish some IMGT-functional V segments, including TRBV6-2 and TRBV6-3, so those segments were excluded. Most TCR sequences were seen in very few donors, while some public TCRs were found in many individuals. The authors suggested that the approach could potentially be extended to other disease states and immunological phenotypes. In an earlier analysis of fewer than 700 of the donors, most TCR beta V segments appeared in productive rearrangements about 90% or about 30% of the time, broadly matching IMGT annotations. V-gene and J-gene trimming of TCR beta chains was associated with a missense DCLRE1C variant in a later genetic analysis, and the association was replicated in an independent cohort. Roughly uniform sequencing depth across donors was assumed in presence/absence analyses, although this assumption may not hold. Most CMV-associated TCR beta chains appeared to be HLA-restricted in a later analysis, and the HLA associations seemed to be driven largely by CMV exposure. A further reported finding was that TCR beta sequences accurately predicted the HLA-A and HLA-B alleles for most subjects in the first cohort. The sequencing pipeline was judged likely to have produced a cluster of highly shared sequence variants as a technical artifact. When HLA alleles, especially DR and DQ, strongly co-occurred, TCR associations were difficult to assign to individual alleles. Immune exposure information for the cohort was limited to CMV serostatus. In both the original and validation cohorts, the classifier was reported to diagnose cytomegalovirus status with high specificity and sensitivity. Linkage disequilibrium might explain the correlated functional status among segregating V segments, but an unknown experimental factor could not be excluded. A later analysis found that HLA-associated TCR beta chains were more clonally expanded and had lower generation probabilities than equally common non-associated chains. Because HLA typing was unavailable for some donors at each locus, only the typed subset was used in association tests. In the study, approximately 160 TCR beta chains were listed as associated with cytomegalovirus. This cohort had only TCR beta chains sequenced, and the lack of alpha or paired-chain data limited which features could be detected. Compared with the roughly 710-donor mean, donors in an Asian-associated ancestry cluster had fewer N-insertions in productive TCRs, according to a later genetic analysis. Because counts were too low, around 18 rarely observed V segments, including chromosome 9 orphons, were left out of the earlier analysis of 587 of the donors.

Receptor amplification or capture employed the immunoSEQ multiplex PCR assay. A mixture of 60 forward primers for TCR Vbeta segments and 13 reverse primers for TCR Jbeta segments was used in the multiplex PCR. A multiplex PCR assay on genomic DNA amplified the CDR3 region of rearranged TCR beta genes. On the Illumina HiSeq System, the amplified TCR beta libraries were sequenced as 87-base-pair reads. Concerning the study's data processing: Across the roughly 600 repertoires, a later analysis counted 60 million to 90 million unique TCR beta chains, about 10 million of which were shared by at least two donors. A nearest-neighbor algorithm error-corrected the raw reads and collapsed the reads into unique sequences, merging closely related sequences to remove PCR and sequencing errors. To assign V, D and J gene segments, CDR3 sequences were aligned to IMGT reference sequences. For a sequence to be retained, a match of at least six nucleotides was required to both a V gene segment and a J gene segment. Rearrangements were called productive when the CDR3 lacked stop codons and stayed in frame with V and J; all others were non-productive. CDR3 was defined according to IMGT convention as the region running from the second conserved V-encoded cysteine to the conserved J-encoded phenylalanine. The earlier analysis of 587 of the donors excluded any sequence lacking an unambiguous match to a single V gene segment. An earlier analysis of around 600 of the donors classified V segments as functional when productive rearrangements were above 56.7% and as segregating when the standard deviation between donors was above 5%. A statistical classification framework was built to diagnose cytomegalovirus status from the catalog of TCR beta chain sequences. In a later analysis, V and J genes were assigned by comparing TCR nucleotide sequences against IMGT/GENE-DB human TR gene sequences. Using the TCRdist pipeline, a later analysis assigned CDR3 sequences along with most-parsimonious VDJ recombination scenarios. In a later analysis, each TCR beta chain was defined by its CDR3 amino acid sequence together with its V-gene family, and reads lacking a unique V-gene family were excluded. A later analysis removed roughly 590 highly shared, low-generation-probability nucleotide sequences to deal with suspected cross-contamination and a sequencing artifact. For each public chain, a later analysis derived a clonal expansion index from normalized ranks of inferred template counts within each repertoire. In a later analysis, generation probabilities were computed with a VDJ recombination model fitted to out-of-frame rearrangements, and the resulting probabilities were checked against IGoR. In a later analysis, TCR-TCR, TCR-HLA and TCR-CMV co-occurrence was scored with hypergeometric tests, and a repertoire-size bias correction was applied to TCR pairs. False discovery rates were estimated in a later analysis by permuting HLA or CMV assignments 20 times. A later analysis grouped co-occurring TCRs with DBSCAN, adding TCRdist sequence similarity when clustering within HLA-allele-positive subsets. Co-occurrence clustering excluded repertoires with fewer than 30,000 or more than 120,000 public chains, plus five with anomalous nucleotide sharing. TCRdb retrieved this table from immuneACCESS and kept in-frame rearrangements only. Not all clones are present; in checked studies, unresolved V genes account for under half, and no reason is known for the remainder. V, J and clone size are taken as reported in that table, and D and trimming were inferred from the DNA itself. The sample has hundreds of thousands of clones on record, more than 85% of them singletons. The ten largest clones add up to less than 1.2% of the sample.

The TCR was taken from a woman between 18 and 29 years old in good health and CMV-seronegative. The rearranged segments are TRBV9 and TRBJ1-4; confidence is insufficient to name the D gene. Sequenced: PBMCs. The DNA sequence follows: TGTGCCAGTGGAGAATCTAGTGCAACTAATGAAAAACTGTTTTTT. This translates into CASGESSATNEKLFF.